This T cell receptor (beta chain) comes out of a study of Ad26.COV2.S vaccination and SARS-CoV-2 variants. Whole-study context: A participant enrolled in the COV1001 Ad26.COV2.S trial arm provided the sample.

Study-wide results and caveats: Overall T cell responses may have been underestimated by the analyses of TCR breadth and depth.

The treatment was: about 20 received Ad26.COV2.S at low or high dose, single or two shots; five or six received placebo; per-sample allocation not given. On day 63 after the first injection, vaccine and placebo recipients gave samples. To note about this clone: Antigen specificity is unknown.

The data were produced by immunoSEQ multiplex PCR, yet TCRdb's version contains in-frame clones alone and is incomplete. Here the sample spans approximately 280,000 clones, about 90% being singletons. CDR3 length equals 15 residues. The J segment lost 2 bases and the V segment lost 1 base, leaving 4 bases of the junction unmatched. Germline lookup yields CDR1 SGHTA and CDR2 FQGNSA. The rearrangement joins TRBV7-2 to TRBJ2-7; 8 nucleotides line up with TRBD1. The starting material was peripheral blood, obtained in a trial of Ad26.COV2.S vaccine versus placebo. The receptor was isolated from a person between 18 and 65 years old who received the Ad26.COV2.S COVID-19 vaccine or a placebo. CDR3: CASSLGTGSPYEQYF. CDR3 sequence (DNA): TGTGCCAGCAGCTTAGGGACAGGGAGCCCCTACGAGCAGTACTTC.